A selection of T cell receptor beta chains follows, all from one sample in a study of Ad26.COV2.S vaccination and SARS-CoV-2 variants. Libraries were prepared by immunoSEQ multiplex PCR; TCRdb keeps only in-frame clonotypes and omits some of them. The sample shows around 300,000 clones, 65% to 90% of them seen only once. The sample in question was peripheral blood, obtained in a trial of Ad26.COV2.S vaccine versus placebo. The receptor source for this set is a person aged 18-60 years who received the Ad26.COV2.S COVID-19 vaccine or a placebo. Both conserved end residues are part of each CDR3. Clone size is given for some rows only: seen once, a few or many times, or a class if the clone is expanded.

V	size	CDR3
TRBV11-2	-	CASSYDSQETQYF
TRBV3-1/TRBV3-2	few	CASSPRDLKETQYF
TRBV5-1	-	CASSLSHGGAAPYEQYF
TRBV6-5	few	CASSLRGSYEQYF
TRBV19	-	CASTSGTVNTEAFF
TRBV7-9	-	CASSPPGSTYEQYF
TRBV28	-	CASSALAGAYEQYF
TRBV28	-	CASRGPYYQTTGELFF
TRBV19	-	CASSNGVDTGELFF
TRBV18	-	CASSLWDANQPQHF
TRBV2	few	CASSTGFMNTEAFF
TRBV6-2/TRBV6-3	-	CASSYGVNTGELFF
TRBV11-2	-	CASSLGLLEGYGYTF
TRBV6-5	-	CASSRGTSLYNEQFF
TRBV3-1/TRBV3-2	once	CASSETRGVLNEQFF
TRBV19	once	CASRIAGGGYEQYF
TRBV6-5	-	CASTTGQANNNEQFF
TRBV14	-	CASSQARASPQYF
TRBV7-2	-	CASSYRGAPEQPQHF
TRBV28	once	CASSFRDSGNTIYF
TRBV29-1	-	CSVRGSGANVLTF
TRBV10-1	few	CASNHRNRSYNEQFF
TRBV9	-	CASSREGLGETQYF
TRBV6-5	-	CASSLGTGVYEQYF
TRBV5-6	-	CASRPLAGGPMAQYF
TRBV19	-	CASSRDIYQSSYNSPLHF
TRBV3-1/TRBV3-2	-	CASSRQLNTEAFF
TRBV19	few	CASSEGPSSYEQYF
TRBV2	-	CASRAGGYEQYF
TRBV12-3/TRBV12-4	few	CASSWGLGGEQYF
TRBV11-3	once	CASSRGRQGDNEQFF
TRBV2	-	CASSTRTGSSYEQYF
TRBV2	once	CASSGQGLGYEQYF
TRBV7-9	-	CASSRTSGGLVSTDTQYF
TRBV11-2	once	CASSLGQGANYGYTF
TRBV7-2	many	CASSRGQGNSPLHF
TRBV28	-	CASSPGDRIPLYGYTF
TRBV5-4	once	CASSLGQGAVYEQYF
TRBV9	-	CASSVDSQGWETQYF
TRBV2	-	CASSELGPSYTF
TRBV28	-	CASSLVRVGNTIYF
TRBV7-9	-	CASSRPVGEAFF
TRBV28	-	CASGDSGALNTEAFF
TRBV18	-	CASSPGNSRPDTQYF
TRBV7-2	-	CASRKTSGSYEQYF
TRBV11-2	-	CASSRGGGASYTF
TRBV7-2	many	CASSLSVGDVETQYF
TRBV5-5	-	CASSTTGTRSDTQYF
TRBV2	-	CASSVGAGGNQPQHF
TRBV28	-	CASVDRGTGANVLTF
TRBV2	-	CASSLGQPSEQYF
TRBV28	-	CASSFSTINPSAQHF
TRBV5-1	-	CASSPGTPEGTQYF
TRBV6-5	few	CASFGPDGKGNTIYF
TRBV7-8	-	CASSLNTKNTEAFF
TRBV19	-	CASSGLAEETQYF
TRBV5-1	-	CASSLVTSGGPAYF
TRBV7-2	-	CASSPTGLFGDTQYF
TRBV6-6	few	CASSPNRGRDQPQHF